This TCR beta chain was identified in a study of CD8+CD57+ T cells in acquired aplastic anemia. Study overall: Sorted CD4+ and CD8+ cell DNA averaged 3.2 ug.

It was patients with CD8+CD57+ cell expansion by flow cytometry who were chosen for sequencing. Patients uniformly had severe acquired aplastic anemia. Regarding this clonotype: As yet, its antigen is unknown.

Study outcomes and limitations: There were 25 to 35 CD8+ CDR3 sequences that occurred in both patients and controls.

The germline V gene has CDR1 SGDLS and CDR2 YYNGEE. V lost 5 bases to trimming and J lost 1 base; unmatched junction nucleotides: 8. The CDR3 is made up of 16 amino acids. The template used for profiling TCR beta VDJ and CDR3 was genomic DNA. Each CDR3 protein is one row after TCRdb ran MiXCR on the reads. Of roughly 120,000 distinct CDR3 sequences listed, approximately 61% are singletons. The sample taken for sequencing was sorted CD4+, CD8+, or CD8+CD57+ T cells (not recorded which) from PBMCs. This clonotype was obtained from a human donor with aplastic anemia. The chain has TRBV9 and TRBJ2-3, with 9 bases matching TRBD1. CDR3 amino acids: CASSGGQGWGTDTQYF. DNA for the CDR3: TGTGCCAGCAGTGGGGGACAGGGATGGGGCACAGATACGCAGTATTTT.